This TCR beta chain was sequenced in a study of T cells expressing NK-cell markers. Whole-study context: HCMV serostatus: most of the eight sequenced donors positive, one negative.

The CDR3 has 17 amino acids. Germline CDR1 reads SGHTA; CDR2 reads FQGNSA. TCRdb reprocessed the 5' RACE reads and reports one entry per CDR3 protein, with no DNA. The listing contains 500,000 to 600,000 distinct CDR3 sequences. The sequenced sample consisted of blood T cells: a sorted CD56 or NKG2C T cell subset, CD4+ or CD8+ T cells, or bulk PBMC T cells (not recorded which). This receptor was taken from a man aged 18 to 29 in good health. This chain uses TRBV7-2 with TRBJ2-7. This chain's CDR3 is CASSLYAIAEISYEQYF.